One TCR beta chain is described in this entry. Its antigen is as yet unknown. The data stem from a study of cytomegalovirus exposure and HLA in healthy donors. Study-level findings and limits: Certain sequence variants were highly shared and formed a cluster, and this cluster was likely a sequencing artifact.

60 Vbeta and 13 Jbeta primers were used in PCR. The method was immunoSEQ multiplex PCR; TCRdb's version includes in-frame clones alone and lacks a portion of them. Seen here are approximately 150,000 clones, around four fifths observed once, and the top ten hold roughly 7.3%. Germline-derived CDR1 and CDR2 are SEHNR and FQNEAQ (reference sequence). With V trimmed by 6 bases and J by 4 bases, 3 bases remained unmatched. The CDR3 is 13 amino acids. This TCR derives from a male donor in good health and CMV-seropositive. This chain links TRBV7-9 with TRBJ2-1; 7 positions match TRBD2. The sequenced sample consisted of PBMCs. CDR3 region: CASSASGYNEQFF. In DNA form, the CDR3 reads TGTGCCAGCAGTGCTAGCGGATACAATGAGCAGTTCTTC.